This entry lists 2 T cell receptor beta chains sequenced from one sample in a study of breast tumors, draining lymph nodes, adjacent tissues. TCRdb re-called the multiplex PCR reads through MiXCR, storing one row per CDR3 protein. Among 290,000 or so distinct CDR3 sequences listed, around 30% were seen once. The lymph nodes were axillary draining lymph nodes from breast cancer patients. What was sequenced was axillary lymph node tissue. The source is a female donor with breast cancer. Some clones in this sample may be carry-over from other donors' samples.

This clonotype was recorded a few times. The CDR3 sequence: CASSPPREGVGELFF. Written as DNA, the CDR3 is TGTGCCAGCAGCCCCCCGCGGGAGGGAGTCGGGGAGCTGTTTTTT. The chain joins TRBV13 to TRBJ2-2; 9 positions agree with TRBD2. Germline CDR1 reads PRHDT; CDR2 reads FYEKMQ (reference sequence). Unmatched junction bases numbered 8, after V lost 5 bases and J lost 7 bases. The CDR3 runs to 15 residues.

The CDR3 DNA is TGCAGCGGCCGACAGGGAGGAGGGTTCGCCTACAATGAAAAACTGTTTTTT. Amino acids: CSGRQGGGFAYNEKLFF. V gene TRBV29-1 combines with J gene TRBJ1-4; 7 bases match TRBD1. Trimming took 7 bases from V and 5 from J; bases not matched to a gene: 19. The CDR3 is made up of 17 amino acids. Germline-derived CDR1 and CDR2 are SQVTM and ANQGSEA.